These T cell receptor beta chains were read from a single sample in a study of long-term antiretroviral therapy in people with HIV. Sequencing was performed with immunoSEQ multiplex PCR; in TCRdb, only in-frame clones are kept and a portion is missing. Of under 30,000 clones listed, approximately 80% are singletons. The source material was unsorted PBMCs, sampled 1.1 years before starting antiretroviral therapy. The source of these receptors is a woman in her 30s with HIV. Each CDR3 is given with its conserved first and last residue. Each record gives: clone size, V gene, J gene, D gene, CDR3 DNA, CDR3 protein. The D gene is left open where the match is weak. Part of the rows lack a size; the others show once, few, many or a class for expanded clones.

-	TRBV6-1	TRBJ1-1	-	TGTGCCAGCAATGAGAGGGAGAACACTGAAGCTTTCTTT	CASNERENTEAFF
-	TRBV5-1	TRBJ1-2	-	TGCGCCAGCAGCTTCCCAGGGAACTATGGCTACACCTTC	CASSFPGNYGYTF
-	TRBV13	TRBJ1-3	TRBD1	TGTGCCAGCAGCTCCCTTCAGGGGGCGAACGGAAACACCATATATTTT	CASSSLQGANGNTIYF
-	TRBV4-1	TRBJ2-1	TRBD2	TGCGCCAGCAGCCGAATGAGCGGGGGGCTTTACAATGAGCAGTTCTTC	CASSRMSGGLYNEQFF
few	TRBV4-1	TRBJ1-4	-	TGCGCCAGCAGCCGCTGGGCTAATGAAAAACTGTTTTTT	CASSRWANEKLFF
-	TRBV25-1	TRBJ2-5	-	TGTGCCAGCAGTGAATTAACCCAAGAGACCCAGTACTTC	CASSELTQETQYF
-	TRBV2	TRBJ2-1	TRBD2	TGTGCCAGCGGGCAGACTAGCGGGGGATGGAATGAGCAGTTCTTC	CASGQTSGGWNEQFF
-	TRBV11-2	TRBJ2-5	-	TGTGCCAGCAGCTCCCATGAGACCCAGTACTTC	CASSSHETQYF
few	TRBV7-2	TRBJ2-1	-	TGTGCCAGCAGCTTAGAGCCGTACGCTGAGCAGTTCTTC	CASSLEPYAEQFF
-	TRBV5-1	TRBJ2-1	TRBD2	TGCGCCAGCAGCTTGGACGGTAGCGGGGGGGCCTACAATGAGCAGTTCTTC	CASSLDGSGGAYNEQFF
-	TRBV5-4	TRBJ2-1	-	TGTGCCAGCAGCTTGGCGGGGGGCCAGGCGAATGAGCAGTTCTTC	CASSLAGGQANEQFF
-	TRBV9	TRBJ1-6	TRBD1	TGTGCCAGCAGCGGACAGGGTGGGAATTCACCCCTCCACTTT	CASSGQGGNSPLHF
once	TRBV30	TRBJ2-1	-	TGTGCCTGGGCACCGAAAGGGGCCGGATACAATGAGCAGTTCTTC	CAWAPKGAGYNEQFF
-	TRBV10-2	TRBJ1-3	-	TGCGCCAGCAGCGGGGGGCAGATCTCTGGAAACACCATATATTTT	CASSGGQISGNTIYF
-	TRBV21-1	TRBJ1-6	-	TGTGCCGGCCCCGTGGACAGGGTAATTAATTCACCCCTCCACTTT	CAGPVDRVINSPLHF
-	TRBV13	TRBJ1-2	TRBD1	TGTGCCAGCAGCTCGTTACCGGGACAGCTCTATGGCTACACCTTC	CASSSLPGQLYGYTF
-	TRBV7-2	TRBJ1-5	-	TGTGCCAGCAGCGAGGGAAGGCAAGGTCAGCCCCAGCATTTT	CASSEGRQGQPQHF
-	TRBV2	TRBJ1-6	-	TGTGCCAGCAACACGGGTTTTAATTCACCCCTCCACTTT	CASNTGFNSPLHF
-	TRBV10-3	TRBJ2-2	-	TGTGCCATCACTAGTACGAACACCGGGGAGCTGTTTTTT	CAITSTNTGELFF
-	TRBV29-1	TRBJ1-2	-	TGCAGCGTTGAAGGGTACGGCTACACCTTC	CSVEGYGYTF
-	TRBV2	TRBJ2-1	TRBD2	TGTGCCAGCGAAACTAGCGTAATCACGTCCTACTACAATGAGCAGTTCTTC	CASETSVITSYYNEQFF
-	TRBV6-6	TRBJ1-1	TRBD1	TGTGCCAGCAGTCCCCGACAGGGACCCTTGAACACTGAAGCTTTCTTT	CASSPRQGPLNTEAFF
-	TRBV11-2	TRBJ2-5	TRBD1	TGTGCCAGCACGAGAAACAGGGGGAAGCAAGAGACCCAGTACTTC	CASTRNRGKQETQYF
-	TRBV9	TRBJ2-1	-	TGTGCCAGCAGCTCCACTAGCAAAGGTGTCAATGAGCAGTTCTTC	CASSSTSKGVNEQFF
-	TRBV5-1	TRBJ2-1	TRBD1	TGCGCCAGCAGGATTCAGGGGGCGCGGGAGCAGTTCTTC	CASRIQGAREQFF
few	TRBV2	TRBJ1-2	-	TGTGCCAGCAGCTATGATCCGGGGATCTATGGCTACACCTTC	CASSYDPGIYGYTF
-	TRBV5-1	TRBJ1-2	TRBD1	TGCGCCAGCAGCTTGGGGGACAGGCAGAGGGGCTATGGCTACACCTTC	CASSLGDRQRGYGYTF
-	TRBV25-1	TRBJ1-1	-	TGTGCCAGCAGTCTTTCAGGCAACACTGAAGCTTTCTTT	CASSLSGNTEAFF
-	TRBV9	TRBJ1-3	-	TGTGCCAGCAGCGTGGGACAAGCTTATGGAAACACCATATATTTT	CASSVGQAYGNTIYF
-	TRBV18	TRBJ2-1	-	TGTGCCAGCTCACCGAAGGGTTCCTACAATGAGCAGTTCTTC	CASSPKGSYNEQFF
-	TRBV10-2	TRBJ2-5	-	TGCGCCAGCAGTGACAGGGGGCGGGGGTTCCAAGAGACCCAGTACTTC	CASSDRGRGFQETQYF
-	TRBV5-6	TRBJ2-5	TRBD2	TGTGCCAGCCGCCCCCCGGGGGGGAGGGAAGAGACCCAGTACTTC	CASRPPGGREETQYF
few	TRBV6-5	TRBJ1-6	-	TGTGCCAGCAGTCTCTCTCGGAGTTCACCCCTCCACTTT	CASSLSRSSPLHF
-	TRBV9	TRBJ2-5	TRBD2	TGTGCCAGCAGCGTAGGATTTGCGGGGGGCCTCCAAGAGACCCAGTACTTC	CASSVGFAGGLQETQYF
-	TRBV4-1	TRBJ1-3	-	TGCGCCAGCAGCCAAGAGATCGGCAGGGACGGAAACACCATATATTTT	CASSQEIGRDGNTIYF
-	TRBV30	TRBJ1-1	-	TGTGCGGGCAGCCCCCTCCACATGAACACTGAAGCTTTCTTT	CAGSPLHMNTEAFF
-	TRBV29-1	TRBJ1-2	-	TGCAGCGTTGAGAACACAGTAATTAACTATGGCTACACCTTC	CSVENTVINYGYTF
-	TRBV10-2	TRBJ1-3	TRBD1	TGCGCCAGCTCGGGACAGGGAAGGGGACTTGCAGGAAACACCATATATTTT	CASSGQGRGLAGNTIYF
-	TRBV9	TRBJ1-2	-	TGTGCCAGCAGCCCGAGGGAGGACTATGGCTACACCTTC	CASSPREDYGYTF
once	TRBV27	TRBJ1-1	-	TGTGCCAGCAGTTTATCCCCAGGGCTCACTGAAGCTTTCTTT	CASSLSPGLTEAFF